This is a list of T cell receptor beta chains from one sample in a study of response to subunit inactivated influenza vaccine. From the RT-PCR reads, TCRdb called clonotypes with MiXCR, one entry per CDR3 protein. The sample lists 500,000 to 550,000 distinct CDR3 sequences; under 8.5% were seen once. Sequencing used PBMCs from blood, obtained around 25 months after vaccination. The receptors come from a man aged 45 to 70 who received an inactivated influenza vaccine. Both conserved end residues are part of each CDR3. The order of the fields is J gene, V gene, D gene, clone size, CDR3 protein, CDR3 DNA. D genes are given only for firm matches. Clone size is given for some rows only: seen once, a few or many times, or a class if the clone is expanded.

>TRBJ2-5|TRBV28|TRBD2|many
CASSGLAGGKYQETQYF
TGTGCCAGCAGCGGTCTAGCGGGGGGGAAGTACCAAGAGACCCAGTACTTC
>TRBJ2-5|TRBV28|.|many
CATEGRVETQYF
TGTGCCACCGAGGGAAGGGTCGAGACCCAGTACTTC
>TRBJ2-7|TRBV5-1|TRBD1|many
CASSKGTGDSYEQYF
TGCGCCAGCAGTAAGGGGACAGGGGACTCCTACGAGCAGTACTTC
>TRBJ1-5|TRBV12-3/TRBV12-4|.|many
CASSSGSPQHF
TGTGCCAGCAGTTCCGGATCGCCCCAGCATTTT
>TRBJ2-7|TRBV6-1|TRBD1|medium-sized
CASSRDRDYEQYF
TGCGCCAGCAGCCGGGACAGGGACTACGAGCAGTACTTC
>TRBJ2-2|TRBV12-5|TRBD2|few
CASARAPSGSSGELFF
TGTGCTAGTGCCAGGGCCCCTAGCGGGAGTTCCGGGGAGCTGTTTTTT
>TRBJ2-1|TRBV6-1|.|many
CASRDFGGTNNEQFF
TGTGCCAGCAGGGATTTCGGGGGGACAAACAATGAGCAGTTCTTC
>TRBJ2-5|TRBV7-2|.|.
CASKTSGPVGETQYF
TGTGCCAGCAAAACCTCTGGGCCGGTCGGAGAGACCCAGTACTTC
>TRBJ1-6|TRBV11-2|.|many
CASSLGGSGRGSPLHF
TGTGCCAGCAGCTTAGGGGGGTCGGGGAGAGGTTCACCCCTCCACTTT
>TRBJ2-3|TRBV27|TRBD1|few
CASSFILKLGQGSTDTQYF
TGTGCCAGCAGTTTTATCCTTAAACTCGGACAGGGAAGCACAGATACGCAGTATTTT
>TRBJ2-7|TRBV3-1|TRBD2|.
CASSQGASGTYEQYF
TGTGCCAGCAGCCAGGGGGCTAGCGGGACCTACGAGCAGTACTTC
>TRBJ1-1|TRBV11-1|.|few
CASSVQGLTEAFF
TGTGCCAGCAGCGTTCAGGGTTTAACTGAAGCTTTCTTT
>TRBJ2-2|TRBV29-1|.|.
CSATGKGSGELFF
TGCAGCGCTACAGGGAAAGGGAGCGGGGAGCTGTTTTTT
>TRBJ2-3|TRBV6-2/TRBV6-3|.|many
CASSRYSTDTQYF
TGTGCCAGCAGTCGGTATAGCACAGATACGCAGTATTTT
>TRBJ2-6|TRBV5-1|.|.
CASSWQQGRGANVLTF
TGCGCCAGCAGCTGGCAGCAGGGGCGGGGGGCCAACGTCCTGACTTTC
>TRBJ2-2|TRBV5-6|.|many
CASSALETGELFF
TGTGCCAGCAGCGCTCTTGAGACCGGGGAGCTGTTTTTT
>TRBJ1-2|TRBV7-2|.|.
CASSPRGGSYGYTF
TGTGCCAGCAGCCCCAGGGGAGGGAGCTATGGCTACACCTTC
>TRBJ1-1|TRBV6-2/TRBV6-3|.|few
CASSYVKGQRWTEAFF
TGTGCCAGCAGTTATGTGAAAGGCCAACGGTGGACTGAAGCTTTCTTT
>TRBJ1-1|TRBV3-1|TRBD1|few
CASRDREGDTEAFF
TGTGCCAGCAGGGACAGGGAGGGTGACACTGAAGCTTTCTTT
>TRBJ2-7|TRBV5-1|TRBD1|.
CASSSTGTGVYEQYF
TGCGCCAGCAGCTCTACCGGGACAGGGGTGTACGAGCAGTACTTC
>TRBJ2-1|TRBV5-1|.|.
CASSLGPQGNNEQFF
TGCGCCAGCAGCTTGGGGCCACAGGGAAACAATGAGCAGTTCTTC
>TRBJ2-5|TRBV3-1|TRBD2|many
CASSLGLAGTMTQYF
TGTGCCAGCAGCCTGGGACTAGCGGGTACTATGACCCAGTACTTC
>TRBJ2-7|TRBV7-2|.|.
CASSRARSEQYF
TGTGCCAGCAGCAGGGCTAGGAGCGAGCAGTACTTC
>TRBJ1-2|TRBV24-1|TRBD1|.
CATRRPGQPCYGYTF
TGTGCCACCAGGCGACCGGGACAGCCGTGCTATGGCTACACCTTC
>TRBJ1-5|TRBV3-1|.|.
CASSLRGAGEDQPQHF
TGTGCCAGCAGCCTCCGAGGGGCAGGGGAGGATCAGCCCCAGCATTTT
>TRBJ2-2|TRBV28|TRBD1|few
CASSSAGTGGSGELFF
TGTGCCAGCAGTTCAGCCGGGACAGGGGGCTCCGGGGAGCTGTTTTTT
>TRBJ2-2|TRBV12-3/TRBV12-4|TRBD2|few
CAILNGTSYTGELFF
TGTGCCATCCTTAACGGGACTAGCTACACCGGGGAGCTGTTTTTT
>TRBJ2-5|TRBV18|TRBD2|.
CASSASGAQETQYF
TGTGCCAGCTCTGCCAGCGGGGCTCAAGAGACCCAGTACTTC
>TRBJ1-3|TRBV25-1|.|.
CASSRDGYSRNTIYF
TGTGCCAGCAGTCGAGACGGATACTCTAGAAACACCATATATTTT
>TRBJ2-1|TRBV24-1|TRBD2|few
CATKPSGGYNEQFF
TGTGCCACCAAACCTAGCGGGGGGTACAATGAGCAGTTCTTC
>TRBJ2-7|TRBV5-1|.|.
CASSLADVFYEQYF
TGCGCCAGCAGCTTGGCCGATGTTTTCTACGAGCAGTACTTC
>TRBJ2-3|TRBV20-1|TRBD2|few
CSATQLAGETSDTQYF
TGCAGTGCTACTCAACTAGCGGGAGAAACCTCAGATACGCAGTATTTT
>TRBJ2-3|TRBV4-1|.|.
CASSHVTDTQYF
TGCGCCAGCAGCCACGTCACAGATACGCAGTATTTT
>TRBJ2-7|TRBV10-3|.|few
CAISETDSLAYEQYF
TGTGCCATCAGTGAAACGGACAGTCTTGCCTACGAGCAGTACTTC
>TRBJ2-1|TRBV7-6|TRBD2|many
CASSLAHGTSVYNEQFF
TGTGCCAGCAGCTTAGCCCACGGGACTAGCGTTTACAATGAGCAGTTCTTC
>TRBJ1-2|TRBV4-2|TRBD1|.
CASSQVATTGDGYTF
TGTGCCAGCAGCCAAGTCGCCACGACAGGGGATGGCTACACCTTC
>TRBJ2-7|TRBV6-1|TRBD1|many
CASTRDSASYEQYF
TGTGCCAGTACTCGGGACAGTGCCTCCTACGAGCAGTACTTC
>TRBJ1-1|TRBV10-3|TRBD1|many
CAISGQGPEAFF
TGTGCCATCAGCGGACAGGGGCCTGAAGCTTTCTTT
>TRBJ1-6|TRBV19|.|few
CASSTQGPVSSYNSPLHF
TGTGCCAGTAGCACACAGGGACCGGTTAGCTCCTATAATTCACCCCTCCACTTT
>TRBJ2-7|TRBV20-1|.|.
CSASGSGTLFYEQYF
TGCAGTGCTAGTGGATCCGGGACACTGTTTTACGAGCAGTACTTC
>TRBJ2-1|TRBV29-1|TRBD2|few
CSKQAGGKFF
TGCAGCAAACAAGCGGGAGGAAAGTTCTTC
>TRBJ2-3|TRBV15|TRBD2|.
CATSRGREVPDTQYF
TGTGCCACCAGCAGAGGCCGGGAGGTCCCAGATACGCAGTATTTT
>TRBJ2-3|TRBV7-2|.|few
CASSAVGHVTDTQYF
TGTGCCAGCAGCGCAGTGGGCCATGTCACAGATACGCAGTATTTT
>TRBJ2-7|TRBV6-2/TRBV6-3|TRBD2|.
CASSYSMPRAGPYEQYF
TGTGCCAGCAGTTACTCCATGCCAAGAGCGGGACCCTACGAGCAGTACTTC
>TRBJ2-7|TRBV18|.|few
CASSPPSRVEQYF
TGTGCCAGCTCACCACCGAGCAGGGTCGAGCAGTACTTC
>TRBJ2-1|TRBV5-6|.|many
CASSFSVYEQFF
TGTGCCAGCAGCTTCTCCGTCTATGAGCAGTTCTTC
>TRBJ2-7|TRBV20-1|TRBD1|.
CRTDRGIYEQYF
TGCAGAACCGACAGGGGCATCTACGAGCAGTACTTC
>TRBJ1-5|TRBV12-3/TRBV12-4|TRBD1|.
CASSKSGQGRNQPQHF
TGTGCCAGCAGTAAATCGGGACAGGGTCGCAATCAGCCCCAGCATTTT
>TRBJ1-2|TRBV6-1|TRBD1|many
CASRSRQGDYGYTF
TGTGCCAGCAGATCGAGACAGGGGGACTATGGCTACACCTTC
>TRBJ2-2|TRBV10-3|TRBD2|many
CASRLAGGPNTGELFF
TGTGCCTCCCGACTAGCGGGGGGCCCGAACACCGGGGAGCTGTTTTTT
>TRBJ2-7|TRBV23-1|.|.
CASSQSGGTYEQYF
TGCGCCAGCAGTCAATCGGGGGGAACCTACGAGCAGTACTTC
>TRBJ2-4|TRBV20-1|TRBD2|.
CSAGGGTSGTHVYIQYF
TGCAGTGCTGGGGGCGGGACTAGCGGGACCCATGTATACATTCAGTACTTC
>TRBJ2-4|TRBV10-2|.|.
CASSEPRDGAKNIQYF
TGCGCCAGCAGTGAGCCTCGGGACGGAGCCAAAAACATTCAGTACTTC
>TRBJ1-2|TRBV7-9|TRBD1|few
CASSSGQGTVGYTF
TGTGCCAGCAGCTCGGGACAGGGGACGGTTGGCTACACCTTC
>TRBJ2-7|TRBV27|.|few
CASKGRQSSYEQYF
TGTGCCAGCAAAGGGCGGCAGAGCTCCTACGAGCAGTACTTC
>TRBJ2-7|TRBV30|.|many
CAWSRGHTYEQYF
TGTGCCTGGAGCAGGGGCCATACCTACGAGCAGTACTTC
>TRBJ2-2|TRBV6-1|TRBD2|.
CASSPPSGVNTGELFF
TGTGCCAGCAGTCCCCCTAGCGGGGTGAACACCGGGGAGCTGTTTTTT
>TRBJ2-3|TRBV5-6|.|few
CASRPVSGGPDTQYF
TGTGCCAGCAGACCCGTCTCTGGGGGGCCAGATACGCAGTATTTT
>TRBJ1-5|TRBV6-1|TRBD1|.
CASSPTGNGNQPQHF
TGTGCCAGCAGCCCGACAGGGAATGGCAATCAGCCCCAGCATTTT
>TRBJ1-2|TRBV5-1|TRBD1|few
CASSLEGGAWYGYTF
TGCGCCAGCAGCTTGGAAGGGGGCGCATGGTATGGCTACACCTTC